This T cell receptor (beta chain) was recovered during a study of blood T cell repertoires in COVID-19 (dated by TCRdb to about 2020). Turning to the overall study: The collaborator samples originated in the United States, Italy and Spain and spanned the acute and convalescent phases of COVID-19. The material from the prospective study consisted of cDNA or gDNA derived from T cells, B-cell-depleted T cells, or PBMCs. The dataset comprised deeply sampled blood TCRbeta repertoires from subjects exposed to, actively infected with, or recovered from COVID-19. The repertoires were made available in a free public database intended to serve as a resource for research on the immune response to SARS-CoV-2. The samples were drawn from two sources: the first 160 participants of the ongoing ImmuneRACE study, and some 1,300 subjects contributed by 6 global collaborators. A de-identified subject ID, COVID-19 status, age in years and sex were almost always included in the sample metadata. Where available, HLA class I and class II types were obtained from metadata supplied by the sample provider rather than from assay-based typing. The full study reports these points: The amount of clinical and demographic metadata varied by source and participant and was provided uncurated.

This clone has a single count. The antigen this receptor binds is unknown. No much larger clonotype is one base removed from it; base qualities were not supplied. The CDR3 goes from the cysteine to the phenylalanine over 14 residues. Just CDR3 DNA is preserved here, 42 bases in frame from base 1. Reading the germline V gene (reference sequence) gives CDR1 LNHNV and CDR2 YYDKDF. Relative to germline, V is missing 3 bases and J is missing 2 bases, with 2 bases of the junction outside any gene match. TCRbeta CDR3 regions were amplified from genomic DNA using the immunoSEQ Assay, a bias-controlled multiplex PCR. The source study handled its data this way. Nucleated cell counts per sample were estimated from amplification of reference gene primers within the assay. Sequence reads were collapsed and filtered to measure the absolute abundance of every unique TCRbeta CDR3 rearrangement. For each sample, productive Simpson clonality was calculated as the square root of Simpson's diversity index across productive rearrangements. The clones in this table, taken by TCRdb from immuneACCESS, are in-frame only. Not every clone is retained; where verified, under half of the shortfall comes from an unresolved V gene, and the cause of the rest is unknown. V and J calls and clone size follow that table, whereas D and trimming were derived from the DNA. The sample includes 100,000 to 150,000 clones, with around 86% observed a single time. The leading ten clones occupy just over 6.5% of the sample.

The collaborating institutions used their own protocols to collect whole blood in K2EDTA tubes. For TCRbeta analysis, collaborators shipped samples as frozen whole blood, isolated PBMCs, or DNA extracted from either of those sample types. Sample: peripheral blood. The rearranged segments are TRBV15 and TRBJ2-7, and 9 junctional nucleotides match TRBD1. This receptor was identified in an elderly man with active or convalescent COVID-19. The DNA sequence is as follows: TGTGCCACCAGCAGGACAGGGGGGGCCTACGAGCAGTACTTC. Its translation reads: CATSRTGGAYEQYF.